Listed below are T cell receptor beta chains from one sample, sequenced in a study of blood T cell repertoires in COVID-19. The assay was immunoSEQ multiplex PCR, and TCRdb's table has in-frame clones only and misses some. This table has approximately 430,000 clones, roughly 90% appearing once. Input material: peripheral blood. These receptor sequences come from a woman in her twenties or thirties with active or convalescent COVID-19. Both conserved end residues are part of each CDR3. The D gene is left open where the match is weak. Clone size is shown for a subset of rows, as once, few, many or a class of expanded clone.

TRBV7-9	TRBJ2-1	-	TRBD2	TGTGCCAGCAGCTTTCGGACAGCGGGGGGATTCGGGCAGTTCTTC	CASSFRTAGGFGQFF
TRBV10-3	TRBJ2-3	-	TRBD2	TGTGCCATCAGCTTGGGTTATAGCGGGGGCCCTCCCACAGATACGCAGTATTTT	CAISLGYSGGPPTDTQYF
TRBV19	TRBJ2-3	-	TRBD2	TGTGCCAGTTCCGGCGGGAGGGCCCGCACAGATACGCAGTATTTT	CASSGGRARTDTQYF
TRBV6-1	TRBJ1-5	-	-	TGTGCCAGCAGTGAAGCCTCGGGCAATCAGCCCCAGCATTTT	CASSEASGNQPQHF
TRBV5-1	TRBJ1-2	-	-	TGCGCCAGCAGCATTGGCCTCGGGGATCTTTCAGACTATGGCTACACCTTC	CASSIGLGDLSDYGYTF
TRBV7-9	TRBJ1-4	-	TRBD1	TGTGCCAGCAGCTTAAAACAGGGGGGTGAAAAACTGTTTTTT	CASSLKQGGEKLFF
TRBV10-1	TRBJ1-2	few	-	TGCGCCAGCAGTGAGTCTACGGTATTAGACTATGGCTACACCTTC	CASSESTVLDYGYTF
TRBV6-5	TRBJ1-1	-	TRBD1	TGTGCCAGCAGTTCCGGGACAGGGGACATGGCTTTCTTT	CASSSGTGDMAFF
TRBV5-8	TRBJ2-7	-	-	TGTGCCAGCAGCTTTCACCTAGACCTGGCCTACGAGCAGTACTTC	CASSFHLDLAYEQYF
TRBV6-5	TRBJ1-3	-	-	TGTGCCAGCAGTCCCAGATCACCCACTGGAAACACCATATATTTT	CASSPRSPTGNTIYF
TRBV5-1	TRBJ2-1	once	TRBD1	TGCGCCAGCAGCGGACAGGGCTCCTACAATGAGCAGTTCTTC	CASSGQGSYNEQFF
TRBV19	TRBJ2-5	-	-	TGTGCCAGTAGTATTCCCACAAGAGGAGAGACCCAGTACTTC	CASSIPTRGETQYF
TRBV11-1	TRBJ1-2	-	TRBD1	TGTGCCAGCAGCTTAGGACAGGGCCTGGGAAGCTACACCTTC	CASSLGQGLGSYTF
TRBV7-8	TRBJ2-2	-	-	TGTGCCAGCAGCTTACTTGACACCGGGGAGCTGTTTTTT	CASSLLDTGELFF
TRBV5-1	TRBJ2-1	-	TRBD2	TGCGCCAGCAGCCCCGGGAAGCTAGCGGGACAATACAATGAGCAGTTCTTC	CASSPGKLAGQYNEQFF
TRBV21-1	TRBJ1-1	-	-	TGTGCCAGCAGCAAAGGACTCGGGAGCTTCTGTGGAAACACTGAAGCTTTCTTT	CASSKGLGSFCGNTEAFF
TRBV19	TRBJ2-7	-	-	TGTGCCAGTAGTATAGGGAGGTCCTACGAGCAGTACTTC	CASSIGRSYEQYF
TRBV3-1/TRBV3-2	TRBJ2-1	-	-	TGTGCCAGCAGCCAAGAAGCAGCGGCTGTTTCCTACAATGAGCAGTTCTTC	CASSQEAAAVSYNEQFF
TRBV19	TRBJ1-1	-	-	TGTGCCAGTAGTATCTGGAGTCAGACCATGAACACTGAAGCTTTCTTT	CASSIWSQTMNTEAFF
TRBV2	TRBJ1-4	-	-	TGTGCCAGCTGTTCGGGTTCGGAGATGTGGAGTGAAAAACTGTTTTTT	CASCSGSEMWSEKLFF
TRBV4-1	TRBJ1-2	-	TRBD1	TGCGCCAGCAGCCAAGAGGGGGGCTTGGGGACAGGCATGACCTATGGCTACACCTTC	CASSQEGGLGTGMTYGYTF
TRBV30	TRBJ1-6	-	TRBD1	TGTGCCTGGAGGGGACAGGGCAACTATAATTCACCCCTCCACTTT	CAWRGQGNYNSPLHF
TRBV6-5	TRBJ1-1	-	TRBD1	TGTGCCAGCAGTTATGACAGGGGGGTTGGGGCTTTCTTT	CASSYDRGVGAFF
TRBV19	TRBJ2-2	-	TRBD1	TGTGCCAGTAGTACCCCAGGGGGCCCGGAGCTGTTTTTT	CASSTPGGPELFF
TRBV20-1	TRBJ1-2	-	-	TGCAGTGCTGGGGGGAGGTTCGGCTACACCTTC	CSAGGRFGYTF
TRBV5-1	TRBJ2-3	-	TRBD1	TGCGCCAGCAGCGCCGGGACAGGGGGTTTTAGCACAGATACGCAGTATTTT	CASSAGTGGFSTDTQYF
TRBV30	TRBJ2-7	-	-	TGTGCCCGCCGCGGGGCAGCCTACGAGCAGTACTTC	CARRGAAYEQYF
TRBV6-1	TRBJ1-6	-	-	TGTGCCAGCAGTGAACCCGCGGGACTCCATAATTCACCCCTCCACTTT	CASSEPAGLHNSPLHF
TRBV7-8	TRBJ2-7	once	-	TGTGCCAGCAGCTTAGAGGGACTCCCTGACGAGCAGTACTTC	CASSLEGLPDEQYF
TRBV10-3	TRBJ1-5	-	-	TGTGCCATCAGCGACAGTGACGGGCAGCCCCAGCATTTT	CAISDSDGQPQHF
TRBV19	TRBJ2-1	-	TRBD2	TGTGCCAGTAGTACCAGTAAGCGGGGCCCTGCGCACAATGAGCAGTTCTTC	CASSTSKRGPAHNEQFF
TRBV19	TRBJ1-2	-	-	TGTGCCAGTAGTTTGGAGAATAGTAATGTAAACTATGGCTACACCTTC	CASSLENSNVNYGYTF
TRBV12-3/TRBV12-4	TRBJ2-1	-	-	TGTGCCAGCAGCCCACGGACTGACTCTGAGCAGTTCTTC	CASSPRTDSEQFF
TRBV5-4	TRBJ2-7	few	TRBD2	TGTGCCAGCAGCTTGGATGCGACGCGGGAGGGGGTTTACGAGCAGTACTTC	CASSLDATREGVYEQYF
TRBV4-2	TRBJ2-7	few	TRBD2	TGTGCCAGCAGCCAAGATGGGGTCCTAGCGGGAGTCGAGCACGAGCAGTACTTC	CASSQDGVLAGVEHEQYF
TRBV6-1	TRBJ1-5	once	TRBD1	TGTGCCAGCAGTGAAGAGCGGACAGGGAGGCAGCCCCAGCATTTT	CASSEERTGRQPQHF
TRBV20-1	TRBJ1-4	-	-	TGCAGTGCTACTGAACAGGGTAATGAAAAACTGTTTTTT	CSATEQGNEKLFF
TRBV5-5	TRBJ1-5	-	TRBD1	TGTGCCAGCAGCGAGGGACAGTTAAAATTAAGCAATCAGCCCCAGCATTTT	CASSEGQLKLSNQPQHF
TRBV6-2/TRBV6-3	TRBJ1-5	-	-	TGTGCCAGCAGTTACCCGGCGGACATCAATCAGCCCCAGCATTTT	CASSYPADINQPQHF
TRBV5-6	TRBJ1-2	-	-	TGTGCCAGCAGCTTGTGGACAGACGGAGCCTATGGCTACACCTTC	CASSLWTDGAYGYTF
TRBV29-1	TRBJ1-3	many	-	TGCAGCGTTAAACTCTCTGGAAACACCATATATTTT	CSVKLSGNTIYF
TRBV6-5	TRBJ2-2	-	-	TGTGCCAGCAGGAGAGACTCGGGTCGGACCGGGGAGCTGTTTTTT	CASRRDSGRTGELFF
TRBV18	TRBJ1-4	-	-	TGTGCCAGCTCACCACCCCGCGGGACTAATGAAAAACTGTTTTTT	CASSPPRGTNEKLFF
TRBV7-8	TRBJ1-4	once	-	TGTGCCAGCAGCTCACAGACCCACATGGAAAAACTGTTTTTT	CASSSQTHMEKLFF
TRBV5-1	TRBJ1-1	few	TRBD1	TGCGCCAGCAGCCGACAGGGGTCCATGAACACTGAAGCTTTCTTT	CASSRQGSMNTEAFF
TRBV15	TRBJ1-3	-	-	TGTGCCACCAGCAGAGAACAGGGAAACACCATATATTTT	CATSREQGNTIYF
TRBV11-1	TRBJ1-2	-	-	TGTGCCAGCAGAGGGACACCATCTAACTATGGCTACACCTTC	CASRGTPSNYGYTF
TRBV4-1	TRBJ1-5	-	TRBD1	TGCGCCAGCAGCCAAGGGACAGGCCAAATATGGCCCCAGCATTTT	CASSQGTGQIWPQHF
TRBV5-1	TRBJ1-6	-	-	TGCGCCAGCAGCTTTGACAGAGATTCACCCCTCCACTTT	CASSFDRDSPLHF
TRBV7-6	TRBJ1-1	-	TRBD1	TGTGCCAGCAGCCCCGGCCTCGGACAGGGTGCAACTGAAGCTTTCTTT	CASSPGLGQGATEAFF
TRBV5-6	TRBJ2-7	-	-	TGTGCCAGCAGCTTAAATGTCAATTCCTACGAGCAGTACTTC	CASSLNVNSYEQYF
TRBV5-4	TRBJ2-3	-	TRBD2	TGTGCCAGCAGCGATCCGGGACTAGCGGGGGGTATCAGCACAGATACGCAGTATTTT	CASSDPGLAGGISTDTQYF
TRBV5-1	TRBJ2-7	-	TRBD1	TGCGCCAGCAGCCCTGGACAGGGAATGGGCTACGAGCAGTACTTC	CASSPGQGMGYEQYF
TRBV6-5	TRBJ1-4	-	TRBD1	TGTGCCAGCAGTCCCCGGACAGGGGGGTATGAAAAACTGTTTTTT	CASSPRTGGYEKLFF
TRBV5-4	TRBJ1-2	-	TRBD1	TGTGCCAGCAGCCGCCCAGAGGGGGCAGCTTTCGGCTACACCTTC	CASSRPEGAAFGYTF
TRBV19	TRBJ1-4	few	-	TGTGCCAGTAGTATGGCAGGGTTAGTAGCTAATGAAAAACTGTTTTTT	CASSMAGLVANEKLFF
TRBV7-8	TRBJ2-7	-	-	TGTGCCAGCAGCTTGGGTGGGAGGTCATACGAGCAGTACTTC	CASSLGGRSYEQYF
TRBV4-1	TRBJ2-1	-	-	TGCGCCAGCAGCCAAGATAGCCTCCACAATGAGCAGTTCTTC	CASSQDSLHNEQFF
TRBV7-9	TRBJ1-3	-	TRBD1	TGTGCCAGCAGCTTAAACCCGGGACAGTATAGCTCTGGAAACACCATATATTTT	CASSLNPGQYSSGNTIYF
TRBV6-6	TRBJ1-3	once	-	TGTGCCAGCAGTTACGGCACCGCCCCGGGAAACACCATATATTTT	CASSYGTAPGNTIYF